This passage covers 3 T cell receptor beta chains from one sample sequenced in a study of T cells in Graves' hyperthyroidism and ophthalmopathy. Regions amplified from RNA transcripts were the TCR beta CDR3 regions. First-round RT-PCR of the TCR CDR3 relied on the HTBI primer set. A single record per CDR3 protein comes from TCRdb applying MiXCR to the multiplex PCR reads. Of a few hundred thousand distinct CDR3 sequences listed, around a sixth are singletons. The sample was blood. Receptors originate from a woman under 30 with Graves' hyperthyroidism.

The rearrangement links TRBV6-1 to TRBJ1-3, with unresolved D. The CDR3 spans 16 residues. V lost 4 bases and J lost 4, with 17 bases in between. The germline gives CDR1 MNHNS, CDR2 SASEGT. CDR3 amino acids: CASSGRREQTGNTIYF. CDR3 DNA: TGTGCCAGCAGTGGAAGAAGAGAGCAGACAGGAAACACCATATATTTT.

Notes on this clonotype: This may be a read error: a much more frequent sequence differs by one nucleotide. This rearrangement joins TRBV27 to TRBJ1-6; unclear D gene. Germline V lookup: CDR1 MNHEY, CDR2 SMNVEV (reference sequence). V lost 1 base and J lost 8, with 3 bases in between. The CDR3 sequence is 12 residues long. The CDR3 DNA sequence: TGTGCCAGCAGTTTATGGGATTCACCCCTCCACTTT. Translated, it gives CASSLWDSPLHF.

In this sample, this clonotype turned up many times. The J gene is TRBJ1-5, the V gene TRBV18, with D maybe TRBD1 (6 bases). The germline V gene encodes CDR1 KGHSH and CDR2 LQKENI. There are 14 residues in the CDR3. Between the trimmed V and J ends, which lost 2 bases and 6 bases, there was a span of 11 bases. The chain's CDR3 is CASSPGGASQPQHF. In nucleotides, the CDR3 is TGTGCCAGCTCACCAGGGGGGGCCAGTCAGCCCCAGCATTTT. Combining the CDR3 with reference TRBV18 and TRBJ1-5 gives the whole variable domain NAGVMQNPRHLVRRRGQEARLRCSPMKGHSHVYWYRQLPEEGLKFMVYLQKENIIDESGMPKERFSAEFPKEGPSILRIQQVVRGDSAAYFCASSPGGASQPQHFGDGTRLSIL.